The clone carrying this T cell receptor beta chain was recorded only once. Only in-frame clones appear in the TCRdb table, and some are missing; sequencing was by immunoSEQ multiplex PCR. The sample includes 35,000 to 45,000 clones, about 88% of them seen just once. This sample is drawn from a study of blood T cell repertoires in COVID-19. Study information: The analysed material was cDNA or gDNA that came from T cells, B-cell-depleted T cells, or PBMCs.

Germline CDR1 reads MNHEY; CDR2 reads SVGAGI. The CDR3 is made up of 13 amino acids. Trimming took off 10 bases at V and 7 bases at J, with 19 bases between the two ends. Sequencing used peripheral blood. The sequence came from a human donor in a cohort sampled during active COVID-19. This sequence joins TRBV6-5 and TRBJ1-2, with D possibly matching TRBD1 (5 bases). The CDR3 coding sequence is TGTGCCATACGTGCCAGGGATGATGGTGGCTACACCTTC. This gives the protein CAIRARDDGGYTF.